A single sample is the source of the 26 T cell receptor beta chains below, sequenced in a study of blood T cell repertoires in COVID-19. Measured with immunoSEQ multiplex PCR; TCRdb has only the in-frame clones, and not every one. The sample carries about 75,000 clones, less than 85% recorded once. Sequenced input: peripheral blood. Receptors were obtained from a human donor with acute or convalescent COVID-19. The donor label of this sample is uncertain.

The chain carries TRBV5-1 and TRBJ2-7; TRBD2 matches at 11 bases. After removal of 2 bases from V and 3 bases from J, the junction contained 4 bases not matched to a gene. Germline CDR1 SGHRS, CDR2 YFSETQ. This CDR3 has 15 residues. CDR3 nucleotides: TGCGCCAGCAGCTTTCTAGCGGGAGGATTCTACGAGCAGTACTTC. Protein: CASSFLAGGFYEQYF.

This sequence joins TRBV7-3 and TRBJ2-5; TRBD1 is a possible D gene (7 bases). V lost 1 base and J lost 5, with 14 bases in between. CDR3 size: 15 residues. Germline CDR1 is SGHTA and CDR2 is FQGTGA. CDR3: CASSLNGGGVETQYF. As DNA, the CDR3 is TGTGCCAGCAGCTTAAATGGAGGGGGCGTGGAGACCCAGTACTTC.

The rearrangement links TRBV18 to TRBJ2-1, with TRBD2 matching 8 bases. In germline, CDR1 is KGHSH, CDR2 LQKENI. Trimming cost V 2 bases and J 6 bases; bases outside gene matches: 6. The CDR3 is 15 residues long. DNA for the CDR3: TGTGCCAGCTCACCAAAAAGCGGGAGTGCCAATGAGCAGTTCTTC. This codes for CASSPKSGSANEQFF.

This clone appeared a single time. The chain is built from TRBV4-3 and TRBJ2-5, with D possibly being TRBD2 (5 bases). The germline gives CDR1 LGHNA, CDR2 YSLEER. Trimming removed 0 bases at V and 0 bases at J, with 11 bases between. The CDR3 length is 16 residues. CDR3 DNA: TGCGCCAGCAGCCAAGAAGGTCGGGGTAACCAAGAGACCCAGTACTTC. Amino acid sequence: CASSQEGRGNQETQYF.

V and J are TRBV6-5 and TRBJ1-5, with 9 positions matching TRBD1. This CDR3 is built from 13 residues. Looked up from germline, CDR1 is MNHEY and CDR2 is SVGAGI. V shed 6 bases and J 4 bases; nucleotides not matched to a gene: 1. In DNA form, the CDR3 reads TGTGCCAGCAGAGGACAGGGGAATCAGCCCCAGCATTTT. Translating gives CASRGQGNQPQHF.

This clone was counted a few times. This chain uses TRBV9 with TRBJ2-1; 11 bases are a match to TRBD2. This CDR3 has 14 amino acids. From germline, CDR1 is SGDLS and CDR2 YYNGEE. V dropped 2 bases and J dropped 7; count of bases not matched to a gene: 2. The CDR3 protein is CASSVSGRGNEQFF. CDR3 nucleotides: TGTGCCAGCAGCGTTAGCGGGAGGGGGAATGAGCAGTTCTTC.

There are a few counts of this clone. CDR3 residues: CASSPGQGALNTEAFF. DNA of the CDR3: TGTGCCAGCAGCCCGGGACAGGGGGCCCTGAACACTGAAGCTTTCTTT. This chain uses TRBV6-4 with TRBJ1-1, with 12 bases matching TRBD1. Trimming removed 6 bases from V and 0 bases from J; junction bases left unmatched: 5. Germline values: CDR1 MRHNA, CDR2 SNTAGT. This CDR3 has 16 residues.

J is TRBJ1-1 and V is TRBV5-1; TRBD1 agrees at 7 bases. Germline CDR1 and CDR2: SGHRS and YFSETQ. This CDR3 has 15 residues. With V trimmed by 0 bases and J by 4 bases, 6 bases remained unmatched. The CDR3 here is CASSLEGARSTEAFF. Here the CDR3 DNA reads TGCGCCAGCAGCTTGGAGGGGGCGCGGAGCACTGAAGCTTTCTTT.

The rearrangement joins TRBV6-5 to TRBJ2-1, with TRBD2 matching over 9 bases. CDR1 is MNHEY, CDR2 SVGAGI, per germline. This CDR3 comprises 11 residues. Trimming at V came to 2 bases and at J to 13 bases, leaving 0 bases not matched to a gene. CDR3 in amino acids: CASSYGTSQFF. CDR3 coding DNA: TGTGCCAGCAGTTACGGGACTAGCCAGTTCTTC.

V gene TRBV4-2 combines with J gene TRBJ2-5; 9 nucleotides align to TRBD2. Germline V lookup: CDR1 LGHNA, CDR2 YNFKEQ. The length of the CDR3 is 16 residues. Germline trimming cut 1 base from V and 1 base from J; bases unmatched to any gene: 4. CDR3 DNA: TGTGCCAGCAGCCAAGTCCTAGCGGGAAGCCAAGAGACCCAGTACTTC. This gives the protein CASSQVLAGSQETQYF.

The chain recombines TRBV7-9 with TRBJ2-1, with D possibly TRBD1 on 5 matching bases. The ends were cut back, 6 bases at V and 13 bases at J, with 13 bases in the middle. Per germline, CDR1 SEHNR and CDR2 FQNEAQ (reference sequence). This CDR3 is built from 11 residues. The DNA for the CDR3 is TGTGCCAGCAGAGGGGTGTCTGAACAGTTCTTC. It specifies CASRGVSEQFF.

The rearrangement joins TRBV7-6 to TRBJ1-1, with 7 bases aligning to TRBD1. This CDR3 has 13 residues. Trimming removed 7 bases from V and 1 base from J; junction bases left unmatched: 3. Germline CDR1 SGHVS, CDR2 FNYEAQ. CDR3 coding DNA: TGTGCCAGCAAGACAGGGACGAACACTGAAGCTTTCTTT. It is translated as CASKTGTNTEAFF. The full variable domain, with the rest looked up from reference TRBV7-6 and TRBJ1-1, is GAGVSQSPRYKVTKRGQDVALRCDPISGHVSLYWYRQALGQGPEFLTYFNYEAQQDKSGLPNDRFSAERPEGSISTLTIQRTEQRDSAMYRCASKTGTNTEAFFGQGTRLTVV.

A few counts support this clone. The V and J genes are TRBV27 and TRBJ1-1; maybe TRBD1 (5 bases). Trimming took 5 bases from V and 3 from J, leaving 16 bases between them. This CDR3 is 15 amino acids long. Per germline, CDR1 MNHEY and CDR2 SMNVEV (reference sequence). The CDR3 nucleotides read TGTGCCAGCAGTGGTGTTGGGGGGGTTCACACTGAAGCTTTCTTT. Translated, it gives CASSGVGGVHTEAFF.

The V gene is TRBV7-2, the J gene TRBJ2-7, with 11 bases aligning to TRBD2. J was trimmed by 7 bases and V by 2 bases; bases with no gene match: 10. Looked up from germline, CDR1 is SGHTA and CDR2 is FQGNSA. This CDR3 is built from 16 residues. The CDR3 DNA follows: TGTGCCAGCAGCTTATCGTCTAGCGGGGGGCAGGGGGAGCAGTACTTC. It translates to CASSLSSSGGQGEQYF.

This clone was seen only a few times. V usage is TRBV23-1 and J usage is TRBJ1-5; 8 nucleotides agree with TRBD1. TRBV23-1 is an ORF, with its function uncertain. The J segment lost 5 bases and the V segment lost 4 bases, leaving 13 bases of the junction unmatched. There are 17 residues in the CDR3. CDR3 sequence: CASSPKQGQGAHQPQHF. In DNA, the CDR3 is TGCGCCAGCAGTCCCAAGCAGGGGCAGGGGGCCCATCAGCCCCAGCATTTT.

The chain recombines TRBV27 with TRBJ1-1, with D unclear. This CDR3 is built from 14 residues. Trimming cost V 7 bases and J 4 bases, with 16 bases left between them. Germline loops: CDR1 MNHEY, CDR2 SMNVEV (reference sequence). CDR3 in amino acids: CASIAYRHSTEAFF. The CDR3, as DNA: TGTGCCAGCATCGCCTATAGGCACAGCACTGAAGCTTTCTTT.

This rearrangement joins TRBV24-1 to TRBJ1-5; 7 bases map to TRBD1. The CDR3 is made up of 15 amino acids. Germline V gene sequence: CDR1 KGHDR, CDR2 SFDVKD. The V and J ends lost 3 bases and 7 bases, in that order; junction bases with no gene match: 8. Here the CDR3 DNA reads TGTGCCACCAGTGATCCTAGGGGGCAGGGACAGCCCCAGCATTTT. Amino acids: CATSDPRGQGQPQHF.

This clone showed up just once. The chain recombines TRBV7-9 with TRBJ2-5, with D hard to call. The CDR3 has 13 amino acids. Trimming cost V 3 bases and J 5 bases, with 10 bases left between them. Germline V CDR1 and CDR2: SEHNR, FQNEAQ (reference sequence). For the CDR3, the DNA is TGTGCCAGCAGCTTTCGACAAAGGGAGACCCAGTACTTC. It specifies CASSFRQRETQYF.

For the CDR3, the DNA is TGTGCCAGCAGCTCACTTAGCGGGAGTGGGACCGGGGAGCTGTTTTTT. Translation gives CASSSLSGSGTGELFF. This chain joins TRBV11-3 and TRBJ2-2; 9 bases fit TRBD2. After removal of 4 bases from V and 5 bases from J, the junction contained 8 bases not matched to a gene. Germline CDR1 reads SGHNT; CDR2 reads YENEEA. The CDR3 is 16 residues long.

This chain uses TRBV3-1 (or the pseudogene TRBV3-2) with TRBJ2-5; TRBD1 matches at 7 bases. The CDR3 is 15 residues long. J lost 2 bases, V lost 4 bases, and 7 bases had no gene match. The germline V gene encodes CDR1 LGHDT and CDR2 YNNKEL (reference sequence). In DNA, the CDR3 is TGTGCCAGCAGCCGCTTTGAGGGGGCGCAAGAGACCCAGTACTTC. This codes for CASSRFEGAQETQYF.

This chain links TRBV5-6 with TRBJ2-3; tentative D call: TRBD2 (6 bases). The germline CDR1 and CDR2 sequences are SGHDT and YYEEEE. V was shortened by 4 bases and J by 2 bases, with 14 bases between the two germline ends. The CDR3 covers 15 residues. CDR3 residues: CASSATSSYTDTQYF. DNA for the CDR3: TGTGCCAGCAGCGCAACTAGCTCGTACACAGATACGCAGTATTTT.

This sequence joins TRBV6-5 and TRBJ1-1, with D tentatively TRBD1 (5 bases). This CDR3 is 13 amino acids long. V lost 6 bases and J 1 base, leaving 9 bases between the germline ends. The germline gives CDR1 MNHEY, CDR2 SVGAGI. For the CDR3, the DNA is TGTGCCAGCAGGCTCGACAGGAACACTGAAGCTTTCTTT. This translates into CASRLDRNTEAFF.

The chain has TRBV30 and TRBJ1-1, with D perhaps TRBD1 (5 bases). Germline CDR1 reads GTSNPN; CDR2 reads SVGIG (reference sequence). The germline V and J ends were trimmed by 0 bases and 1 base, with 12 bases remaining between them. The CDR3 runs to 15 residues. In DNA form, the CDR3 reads TGTGCCTGGAGTGTACTCCCGACAGCGAACACTGAAGCTTTCTTT. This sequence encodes CAWSVLPTANTEAFF.

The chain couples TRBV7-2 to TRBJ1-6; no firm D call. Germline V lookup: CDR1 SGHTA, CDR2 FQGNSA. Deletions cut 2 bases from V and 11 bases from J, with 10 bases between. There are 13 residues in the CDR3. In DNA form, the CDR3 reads TGTGCCAGCAGCTTACAGGAACAAGCACCCCTCCACTTT. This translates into CASSLQEQAPLHF.

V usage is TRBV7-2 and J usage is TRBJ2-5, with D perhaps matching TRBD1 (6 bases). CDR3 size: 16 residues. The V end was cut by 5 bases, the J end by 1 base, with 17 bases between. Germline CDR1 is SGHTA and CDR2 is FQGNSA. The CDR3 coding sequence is TGTGCCAGCAGCCTAAGGACAGATGTTCCCCAAGAGACCCAGTACTTC. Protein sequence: CASSLRTDVPQETQYF.

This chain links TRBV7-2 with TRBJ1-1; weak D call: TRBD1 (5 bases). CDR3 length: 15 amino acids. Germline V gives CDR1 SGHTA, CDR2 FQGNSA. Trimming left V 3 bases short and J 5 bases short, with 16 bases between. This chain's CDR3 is CASSFSGRVGTEAFF. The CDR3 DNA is TGTGCCAGCAGCTTTTCGGGCAGGGTCGGAACTGAAGCTTTCTTT. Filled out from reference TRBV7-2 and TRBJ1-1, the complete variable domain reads GAGVSQSPSNKVTEKGKDVELRCDPISGHTALYWYRQSLGQGLEFLIYFQGNSAPDKSGLPSDRFSAERTGGSVSTLTIQRTQQEDSAVYLCASSFSGRVGTEAFFGQGTRLTVV.